These 13 T cell receptor beta chains were sequenced from one sample in a study of CD8+CD57+ T cells in acquired aplastic anemia (dated by TCRdb to 2017 to 2018). The sequencer listed for this sample is Illumina HiSeq 2000. Genomic DNA served as template for TCR beta VDJ combination and CDR3 sequence profiling. Using fastp trimming at Q25 and MiXCR clonotype assembly, TCRdb reanalyzed the public sequencing data and kept in-frame beta chains. Rows merge per CDR3 protein into single entries with the most common DNA and genes. Counted in this sample were about 110,000 distinct CDR3 sequences; around half of them appeared once. Of the sample, roughly 34% is held by the ten largest clones. The sample was sorted CD4+, CD8+, or CD8+CD57+ T cells (not recorded which) from PBMCs. These receptors came from a human donor in good health, serving as a control.

The chain links TRBV29-1 to TRBJ2-4; 13 bases align to TRBD2. TRBJ2-7 explains the end of the DNA better; the J call may be wrong. Germline CDR1 reads SQVTM; CDR2 reads ANQGSEA. The CDR3 runs to 12 residues. Written as DNA, the CDR3 is TGCAGCGGGACTAGCGGGAGCTCCGAGCAGTACTTC. It translates to CSGTSGSSEQYF.

The sample holds many counts of this clonotype. The genes are TRBV7-9 and TRBJ2-3; 9 bases are a match to TRBD1. The CDR3 loop spans 16 amino acids. In germline, CDR1 is SEHNR, CDR2 FQNEAQ (reference sequence). J gave up 3 bases and V 3 bases, and 7 bases lay outside the gene matches. Here the CDR3 DNA reads TGTGCCAGCAGCTTCACAGGGGGCCCCCTAACAGATACGCAGTATTTT. Protein: CASSFTGGPLTDTQYF.

This chain uses TRBV20-1 with TRBJ1-5, with D tentatively TRBD1 (6 bases). Germline assignment: CDR1 DFQATT and CDR2 SNEGSKA (reference sequence). Trimming shortened V by 3 bases and J by 5 bases, and 11 bases separated the two germline ends. The length of the CDR3 is 13 residues. This CDR3 reads CSASQGSHQPQHF. The CDR3 nucleotides are TGCAGTGCTAGTCAGGGGAGCCATCAGCCCCAGCATTTT.

The rearrangement joins TRBV2 to TRBJ2-1, with 9 bases matching TRBD1. The CDR3 is 14 amino acids. The ends lost 11 bases at V and 4 bases at J; junction bases unmatched: 9. The germline gives CDR1 SNHLY, CDR2 FYNNEI. The CDR3, as DNA: TGTGCCGGGAACTCCGGGACAGGGTACAATGAGCAGTTCTTC. This gives the protein CAGNSGTGYNEQFF.

This clonotype was recorded many times. The gene calls are TRBV15 and TRBJ2-7; the D call may be TRBD1 or TRBD2 (6 bases each). The CDR3 runs 15 residues. Trimming removed 4 bases at V and 1 base at J, with 14 bases between. Germline loops: CDR1 LNHNV, CDR2 YYDKDF (reference sequence). The CDR3 region has the DNA TGTGCCACCAGCAACGAACAGGGAGGTTCCTACGAGCAGTACTTC. Its protein is CATSNEQGGSYEQYF.

The J gene is TRBJ2-3, the V gene TRBV24-1; D possibly corresponds to TRBD1 (5 bases). Germline values: CDR1 KGHDR, CDR2 SFDVKD. V lost 4 bases and J lost 3, with 22 bases in between. This CDR3 spans 18 amino acids. The CDR3: CATSEPGLGLWGTDTQYF. Written as DNA, the CDR3 is TGTGCCACCAGTGAACCGGGCCTGGGGCTTTGGGGTACAGATACGCAGTATTTT.

This clonotype was observed a handful of times. A much larger clone is a single base away; this may be a read error. The chain carries TRBV4-1 and TRBJ1-2; D not resolved. This CDR3 comprises 17 residues. Germline V gives CDR1 MGHRA, CDR2 YSYEKL. Trimming removed 0 bases from V and 1 base from J, with 15 bases in between. The CDR3 loop reads CASSQDQTAYLNYGYTF. In DNA form, the CDR3 reads TGCGCCAGCAGCCAAGATCAAACAGCATACCTTAACTATGGCTACACCTTC.

V usage is TRBV7-6 and J usage is TRBJ2-5; D unresolved. V lost 1 base to trimming and J lost 7 bases, with 7 bases between them. CDR3 length equals 12 residues. Germline CDR1 SGHVS, CDR2 FNYEAQ. The CDR3 sequence is CASSLGGGTQYF. CDR3 in DNA: TGTGCCAGCAGCTTAGGTGGTGGGACCCAGTACTTC.

This clonotype has at least ten counts. The chain recombines TRBV7-2 with TRBJ1-2; D not resolved. Germline CDR1 and CDR2: SGHTA and FQGNSA. The CDR3 covers 15 residues. The ends were cut back, 3 bases at V and 8 bases at J, with 19 bases in the middle. The CDR3 reads CASSFGTLGSRGYTF. DNA of the CDR3: TGTGCCAGCAGCTTCGGAACTCTGGGTTCCCGAGGCTACACCTTC.

The sample holds a few counts of this clonotype. V gene TRBV19 combines with J gene TRBJ2-3; TRBD2 matches 9 bases. Per germline, CDR1 LNHDA and CDR2 SQIVND (reference sequence). Trimming cost V 4 bases and J 2 bases; bases outside gene matches: 7. The CDR3 contains 16 residues. CDR3 in amino acids: CASSKLAGALTDTQYF. DNA for the CDR3: TGTGCCAGTAGTAAATTAGCGGGGGCCCTCACAGATACGCAGTATTTT.

V usage is TRBV29-1 and J usage is TRBJ2-5, with TRBD1 identical over 7 bases. The V gene end was trimmed by 4 bases and the J gene end by 1 base; junction bases not matched to a gene: 12. This CDR3 region has 16 residues. Germline-derived CDR1 and CDR2 are SQVTM and ANQGSEA. The DNA for the CDR3 is TGCAGCGTTGCTATTGAATTTGGGACAGTCCAAGAGACCCAGTACTTC. Translating gives CSVAIEFGTVQETQYF. The full variable domain, with the rest looked up from reference TRBV29-1 and TRBJ2-5, is SAVISQKPSRDICQRGTSLTIQCQVDSQVTMMFWYRQQPGQSLTLIATANQGSEATYESGFVIDKFPISRPNLTFSTLTVSNMSPEDSSIYLCSVAIEFGTVQETQYFGPGTRLLVL.

The CDR3 protein is CATSWNTGELFF. In DNA form, the CDR3 reads TGTGCCACCAGCTGGAACACCGGGGAGCTGTTTTTT. J is TRBJ2-2 and V is TRBV24-1; D uncertain. Trimming cost V 7 bases and J 1 base, with 3 bases left between them. The CDR3 extends over 12 amino acids. Germline lookup yields CDR1 KGHDR and CDR2 SFDVKD.

With respect to this clonotype: This may arise from a read error, as a much more abundant clone is one base away. The rearrangement links TRBV9 to TRBJ2-2; perhaps TRBD2 as D (6 bases). The CDR3 contains 16 residues. CDR1 is SGDLS and CDR2 is YYNGEE in the germline V gene. CDR3 coding DNA: TGTGCCAGCAGCAGCCCCGGGACTCAAAACACCGGGGAGCTGCTTTTT. Translated: CASSSPGTQNTGELLF. The variable domain in full, with the rest retrieved from reference TRBV9 and TRBJ2-2, is DSGVTQTPKHLITATGQRVTLRCSPRSGDLSVYWYQQSLDQGLQFLIQYYNGEERAKGNILERFSAQQFPDLHSELNLSSLELGDSALYFCASSSPGTQNTGELLFGEGSRLTVL.